A selection of T cell receptor beta chains follows, all from one sample in a study of human T cells and chemical hapten exposure. Each CDR3 protein is one row after TCRdb ran MiXCR on the RACE reads. The repertoire holds about 190,000 distinct CDR3 sequences, with about 25% as singletons. Sequencing was performed on whole blood, taken in connection with sensitization to the hapten diphenylcyclopropenone (DPC). The receptors here all came from a woman between 40 and 55 years old with alopecia areata. Some clones in this sample may be carry-over from other donors' samples. CDR3s include the opening cysteine and the closing phenylalanine or tryptophan. D genes are given only for firm matches. Rows may omit the clone size; those that give it use once, few, many or a size class.

clone_size: few; v_call: TRBV5-4; j_call: TRBJ2-7; d_call: TRBD1; cdr3_aa: CASSPNRDSSYEQYF; cdr3_nt: TGTGCCAGCAGCCCGAACCGGGACAGTTCCTACGAGCAGTACTTC
clone_size: NA; v_call: TRBV7-2; j_call: TRBJ2-3; d_call: NA; cdr3_aa: CASSQGATSTDTQYF; cdr3_nt: TGTGCCAGCAGTCAAGGAGCAACTAGCACAGATACGCAGTATTTT
clone_size: NA; v_call: TRBV7-9; j_call: TRBJ1-1; d_call: NA; cdr3_aa: CASSFATEAFF; cdr3_nt: TGTGCCAGCAGCTTTGCCACTGAAGCTTTCTTT
clone_size: few; v_call: TRBV27; j_call: TRBJ2-7; d_call: NA; cdr3_aa: CASSRIGTPSSYEQYF; cdr3_nt: TGTGCCAGCAGTCGAATTGGGACGCCGAGCTCCTACGAGCAGTACTTC
clone_size: many; v_call: TRBV7-7; j_call: TRBJ2-3; d_call: TRBD2; cdr3_aa: CASSLSLAGGPTDTQYF; cdr3_nt: TGTGCTAGCAGCTTGTCACTAGCGGGAGGGCCGACAGATACGCAGTATTTT
clone_size: few; v_call: TRBV28; j_call: TRBJ1-1; d_call: NA; cdr3_aa: CASSFPKGEAFF; cdr3_nt: TGTGCCAGCAGTTTCCCCAAGGGTGAAGCTTTCTTT
clone_size: few; v_call: TRBV12-3/TRBV12-4; j_call: TRBJ2-3; d_call: NA; cdr3_aa: CASSPDSISTDTQYF; cdr3_nt: TGTGCCAGCAGCCCCGACTCGATTAGCACAGATACGCAGTATTTT
clone_size: few; v_call: TRBV7-2; j_call: TRBJ2-6; d_call: TRBD2; cdr3_aa: CASSLAPSGLYSGANVLTF; cdr3_nt: TGTGCCAGCAGCTTAGCGCCTAGCGGACTATACTCTGGGGCCAACGTCCTGACTTTC
clone_size: few; v_call: TRBV3-1; j_call: TRBJ1-2; d_call: NA; cdr3_aa: CASSQGYRYGYTF; cdr3_nt: TGTGCCAGCAGCCAAGGCTACCGGTATGGCTACACCTTC
clone_size: NA; v_call: TRBV9; j_call: TRBJ1-2; d_call: NA; cdr3_aa: CASSVVSNNYGYTF; cdr3_nt: TGTGCCAGCAGCGTAGTCAGCAACAACTATGGCTACACCTTC
clone_size: few; v_call: TRBV29-1; j_call: TRBJ2-3; d_call: TRBD2; cdr3_aa: CSVEGASGRGADTQYF; cdr3_nt: TGCAGCGTTGAAGGCGCTAGCGGGAGAGGCGCAGATACGCAGTATTTT
clone_size: few; v_call: TRBV7-2; j_call: TRBJ2-2; d_call: NA; cdr3_aa: CASSPRGAANTGELFF; cdr3_nt: TGTGCCAGCAGCCCCCGGGGCGCGGCGAACACCGGGGAGCTGTTTTTT
clone_size: once; v_call: TRBV7-9; j_call: TRBJ1-2; d_call: TRBD1; cdr3_aa: CASLGTASYGYTF; cdr3_nt: TGTGCCAGCCTGGGGACAGCCTCCTATGGCTACACCTTC
clone_size: NA; v_call: TRBV7-2; j_call: TRBJ2-1; d_call: TRBD2; cdr3_aa: CASSLASGTINEQFF; cdr3_nt: TGTGCCAGCAGCTTAGCTAGCGGGACAATTAATGAGCAGTTCTTC